The 18 T cell receptor beta chains in this list originate from one sample, sequenced in a study of metastatic and nonmetastatic thyroid tumors (dated by TCRdb to 2020 to 2021). Before undergoing thyroid surgery, none of the patients had been given any kind of treatment. The library was prepared using PCR. The listed sequencing device is Illumina HiSeq 4000. The public reads were reanalyzed by TCRdb: fastp trimming at Q25, MiXCR alignment, in-frame beta chains only. The table for this sample lists roughly 83,000 clones; just under 15% of them were counted only once. Jointly, the top ten make up 3.6% of the sample. The sample was blood. The receptors here all came from a female donor with papillary thyroid cancer or a benign thyroid nodule (not recorded which). Some clones in this sample may be carry-over from other donors' samples.

This clone was counted at least ten times. The V and J genes are TRBV29-1 and TRBJ1-4; 8 bases are a match to TRBD1. Germline values: CDR1 SQVTM, CDR2 ANQGSEA. V dropped 7 bases and J dropped 8; count of bases not matched to a gene: 9. The length of the CDR3 is 13 residues. In DNA, the CDR3 is TGCAGCGCCTCGGACAGGGTAGACGAAAAACTGTTTTTT. It encodes CSASDRVDEKLFF. Using reference TRBV29-1 and TRBJ1-4 for the parts outside the CDR3, the full variable domain is SAVISQKPSRDICQRGTSLTIQCQVDSQVTMMFWYRQQPGQSLTLIATANQGSEATYESGFVIDKFPISRPNLTFSTLTVSNMSPEDSSIYLCSASDRVDEKLFFGSGTQLSVL.

This clone showed up many times. The chain uses TRBV7-3 and TRBJ2-7, with D maybe TRBD2 (6 bases). The ends were cut back, 2 bases at V and 4 bases at J, with 12 bases in the middle. CDR1 is SGHTA and CDR2 is FQGTGA in the germline V gene. The CDR3 spans 14 residues. The CDR3 DNA reads TGTGCCAGCAGCTTAGGAGGGGCCGGGTACGAGCAGTACTTC. Translated: CASSLGGAGYEQYF.

This clone was counted a few times. The chain carries TRBV12-3 or TRBV12-4 and TRBJ1-1; 12 bases fit TRBD1. V lost 3 bases, J lost 0 bases, and 5 bases stayed unmatched. The CDR3 contains 17 residues. The DNA of the CDR3 is TGTGCCAGCAGTTTGGCCGGGACAGGGGGCTTGAACACTGAAGCTTTCTTT. Translation: CASSLAGTGGLNTEAFF.

This clone was counted ten times or more. The CDR3 sequence is CASSDRGTQYF. The CDR3 coding sequence is TGTGCCAGCAGTGATAGGGGAACGCAGTATTTT. This rearrangement joins TRBV28 to TRBJ2-3; maybe TRBD1 (5 bases). The CDR3 is 11 amino acids. Germline V lookup: CDR1 MDHEN, CDR2 SYDVKM. The V end lost 5 bases, the J end lost 9 bases, and 9 bases lay between the germline ends.

This clone occurred many times. This chain joins TRBV6-1 and TRBJ2-7, with D maybe TRBD1 (5 bases). This CDR3 has 12 residues. The V gene lost 6 bases and the J gene lost 2 bases, with 8 bases spanning the gap. Per germline, CDR1 MNHNS and CDR2 SASEGT. CDR3 amino acids: CASSKGTYEQYF. CDR3 nucleotides: TGTGCCAGCAGCAAGGGGACCTACGAGCAGTACTTC.

Remarks on this clone: This is likely a read error, given that the CDR3 carries no conserved phenylalanine or tryptophan at its end. The chain is built from TRBV27 and TRBJ2-1; 9 bases are shared with TRBD1. This CDR3 has 16 amino acids. Trimming at V came to 6 bases and at J to 8 bases, leaving 14 bases not matched to a gene. Germline CDR1 reads MNHEY; CDR2 reads SMNVEV (reference sequence). The CDR3 DNA follows: TGTGCCAGCAGATTCCTCCCGGGACAGGGTGCCCATGAGCAGTTCTTA. Translating it yields CASRFLPGQGAHEQFL.

Ten or more counts support this clone. The V and J genes are TRBV6-1 and TRBJ1-4; 11 positions agree with TRBD1. This CDR3 is built from 17 residues. The V gene end was trimmed by 4 bases and the J gene end by 0 bases; junction bases not matched to a gene: 4. The V gene's germline CDR1 is MNHNS and CDR2 SASEGT. The CDR3 region has the DNA TGTGCCAGCAGTGCTAGGACAGGGGGCTCAACTAATGAAAAACTGTTTTTT. This gives the protein CASSARTGGSTNEKLFF.

This clone has more than one count but fewer than ten. The chain uses TRBV28 and TRBJ1-1; D uncertain. Trimming took 6 bases from V and 4 from J, leaving 18 bases between them. The CDR3 contains 15 residues. Germline CDR1 is MDHEN and CDR2 is SYDVKM. The CDR3 reads CASRSGVKGSTEAFF. In DNA form, the CDR3 reads TGTGCCAGCAGGAGTGGGGTTAAAGGGAGCACTGAAGCTTTCTTT.

In this sample, this clone turned up a few times. The chain uses TRBV5-6 and TRBJ1-5; 8 nucleotides line up with TRBD1. This CDR3 spans 14 amino acids. CDR1 and CDR2 (germline): SGHDT, YYEEEE. V was clipped by 4 bases and J by 9 bases; unmatched bases: 9. The CDR3 region is CASSAGQGGRPQHF. As DNA, the CDR3 is TGTGCCAGCAGCGCTGGACAGGGCGGTCGGCCCCAGCATTTT.

For this clone: With a much larger clone just one base away, this may be a read error. The J gene is TRBJ2-3, the V gene TRBV5-5; D not resolved. The CDR3 sequence is 14 residues long. V lost 5 bases to trimming and J lost 2 bases, with 12 bases between them. CDR1 is SGHKS, CDR2 YYEKEE, per germline (reference sequence). CDR3 region: CASSLGCYTDTQYF. In nucleotides, the CDR3 is TGTGCCAGCAGTCTTGGGTGCTACACAGATACGCAGTATTTT.

This clone has a count of ten or more. Written as DNA, the CDR3 is TGTGCCAGCAGCTATCCCCAGGGATTATACGAGCAGTACTTC. Amino acid sequence: CASSYPQGLYEQYF. The rearrangement uses TRBV5-8 and TRBJ2-7, with D perhaps TRBD1 (5 bases). V lost 3 bases and J lost 4, with 14 bases in between. The germline V gene encodes CDR1 SGHTS and CDR2 YDEGEE. This CDR3 spans 14 amino acids.

To note about this clone: A much larger clone differs from this one at a single base, so this may be a read error. The chain uses TRBV7-9 and TRBJ1-1; 8 bases match TRBD1. Germline values: CDR1 SEHNR, CDR2 FQNEAQ (reference sequence). The ends lost 5 bases at V and 5 bases at J; junction bases unmatched: 10. This CDR3 has 15 amino acids. CDR3 region: CASSILTGAETEAFF. Here the CDR3 DNA reads TGTGCCAGCAGCATTTTGACAGGGGCCGAAACTGAAGCTTTCTTT.

This clone was seen a handful of times. This chain uses TRBV12-3 or TRBV12-4 with TRBJ2-1; D not resolved. V lost 5 bases and J lost 5, with 25 bases in between. The length of the CDR3 is 18 residues. CDR3 coding DNA: TGTGCCAGCAGTAGTCGGTGGAAAAACACGGTGGGCAACAATGAGCAGTTCTTC. Amino acid sequence: CASSSRWKNTVGNNEQFF.

Many counts were recorded for this clone. Other DNA sequences in the sample encode the same CDR3. The chain joins TRBV2 to TRBJ2-3; D not certain. Trimming stripped 9 bases from V and 3 bases from J, with 7 bases between. The CDR3 runs to 11 residues. Germline V gives CDR1 SNHLY, CDR2 FYNNEI. The CDR3 sequence is CARVGTDTQYF. CDR3 sequence (DNA): TGTGCCAGAGTGGGGACAGATACGCAGTATTTT. The full variable domain, rest sourced from reference TRBV2 and TRBJ2-3, is EPEVTQTPSHQVTQMGQEVILRCVPISNHLYFYWYRQILGQKVEFLVSFYNNEISEKSEIFDDQFSVERPDGSNFTLKIRSTKLEDSAMYFCARVGTDTQYFGPGTRLTVL.

For this clone: Germline is not matched at one junction end, which may reflect a read error. Other DNA sequences in this sample translate to the same CDR3. CDR3 protein: CASSLGLAGGPETQYF. CDR3 in DNA: TGCGCTAGCAGCTTAGGACTAGCGGGGGGGCCCGAGACCCAGTACTTC. The rearrangement joins TRBV7-7 to TRBJ2-5; 15 positions agree with TRBD2. Germline values: CDR1 SSHAT, CDR2 FNYEAQ (reference sequence). The length of the CDR3 is 16 residues. The full variable domain, in which reference TRBV7-7 and TRBJ2-5 provide the parts outside the CDR3, is GAGVSQSPRYKVTKRGQDVTLRCDPISSHATLYWYQQALGQGPEFLTYFNYEAQPDKSGLPSDRFSAERPEGSISTLTIQRTEQRDSAMYRCASSLGLAGGPETQYFGPGTRLLVL.

On this clone itself: One end of the junction fails to match germline, which may point to a read error. The V call is TRBV10-2, the J call TRBJ2-3; no reliable D call. The CDR3 has 15 amino acids. Germline V gene data show CDR1 as WSHSY and CDR2 as SAAADI. CDR3 sequence: CAISEFGPNTDTQYF. The CDR3 nucleotides are TGCGCCATCAGTGAGTTCGGACCCAACACAGATACGCAGTATTTT.

A word on this clone: Possible read error: a much larger clone is one base away. The sample contains more than one DNA sequence encoding this CDR3. V is TRBV12-3 or TRBV12-4 and J is TRBJ1-1, with a tentative D call TRBD1 (6 bases). The CDR3 runs 17 residues. CDR3 bases: TGTGCCAGCAGGATGGGTGGGGGCCAACTCCTGAATACTGAAGCTTTCTTT. It yields the protein CASRMGGGQLLNTEAFF.

This clone was seen at least ten times. The V gene is TRBV19, the J gene TRBJ2-5; weak D call: TRBD2 (5 bases). The CDR3 is 14 amino acids. Trimming stripped 4 bases from V and 5 bases from J, with 14 bases between. From germline, CDR1 is LNHDA and CDR2 SQIVND (reference sequence). Here the CDR3 reads CASSRTGMRETQYF. As DNA, the CDR3 is TGTGCCAGTAGTAGAACCGGGATGAGGGAGACCCAGTACTTC.